The TCR beta chain under discussion was sequenced for a study of CD4 T cells in relation to SARS-CoV-2 and coronaviruses. Study-level information: The HLA restriction of the shared crossreactive spike epitopes was mapped.

A note on this clone: Its antigen is still unknown.

CD4+ T cells from unexposed donors were obtained before the COVID-19 pandemic (2011-2018). CD4+ T cells were isolated from the cells after more than nine days of culture. The protocol was immunoSEQ multiplex PCR, while the TCRdb copy is restricted to in-frame clones and leaves out a portion. The data contain tens of thousands of clones, less than 80% of them seen just once; the ten biggest clones take up around an eighth. Sample: CD4+ T cells from PBMCs, cultured in vitro. The TCR originated in a human donor in good health.

The CDR3 loop is CASQDRAGGNTIYF. CDR3 sequence (DNA): TGTGCCAGCCAAGACAGGGCGGGAGGAAACACCATATATTTT. The chain has TRBV2 and TRBJ1-3; 7 bases line up with TRBD1. V lost 8 bases and J lost 4; bases outside the gene matches: 8. Germline loops: CDR1 SNHLY, CDR2 FYNNEI. The length of the CDR3 is 14 residues.